The 24 T cell receptor beta chains below come from one sample, sequenced in a study of shared clonotypes between healthy human individuals. Here immunoSEQ multiplex PCR was the method, and the copy in TCRdb shows in-frame clones only, minus some. The sample lists a few million clones, over 85% occurring once. Sequencing was carried out using naive CD4+ T cells from PBMCs. Described subset: CD45RA+ positively selected. All receptors derive from a man aged 18 to 35 in good health. Some clones in this sample may be carry-over from other donors' samples.

The chain uses TRBV5-1 and TRBJ1-2; 7 nucleotides align to TRBD1. The length of the CDR3 is 16 residues. Germline-derived CDR1 and CDR2 are SGHRS and YFSETQ. The trim removed 4 bases at V and 7 bases at J, leaving 16 bases unmatched. DNA for the CDR3: TGCGCCAGCAGCAAGGACAGGTCCAACCTCGGCGGTGGCTACACCTTC. It encodes CASSKDRSNLGGGYTF.

The chain has TRBV29-1 and TRBJ1-1; D is perhaps TRBD1 (5 bases). Trimming took off 4 bases at V and 6 bases at J, with 18 bases between the two ends. CDR3 length: 14 residues. Germline lookup yields CDR1 SQVTM and CDR2 ANQGSEA. The DNA for the CDR3 is TGCAGCGTTGTCTTTTCTCGGTCGGGGCCTGAAGCTTTCTTT. It translates to CSVVFSRSGPEAFF.

The chain has TRBV6-1 and TRBJ2-1; 12 nucleotides line up with TRBD2. V lost 0 bases to trimming and J lost 7 bases; unmatched junction nucleotides: 7. This CDR3 region has 17 residues. The germline gives CDR1 MNHNS, CDR2 SASEGT. The CDR3 sequence is CASSEALAGGPGNEQFF. The CDR3 DNA follows: TGTGCCAGCAGTGAAGCGCTAGCGGGAGGGCCCGGAAATGAGCAGTTCTTC.

This clone was recorded once. J is TRBJ2-7 and V is TRBV18; tentative D call: TRBD1 (5 bases). CDR1 and CDR2 from the germline V gene are KGHSH and LQKENI. The V end lost 0 bases, the J end lost 0 bases, and 15 bases lay between the germline ends. The CDR3 runs to 17 residues. The CDR3 nucleotides read TGTGCCAGCTCACCACCGGGCTACCAGGGCAGCTCCTACGAGCAGTACTTC. Amino acids: CASSPPGYQGSSYEQYF.

The V and J genes are TRBV6-5 and TRBJ1-3; D gene unclear. The CDR3 loop spans 13 amino acids. CDR1 MNHEY and CDR2 SVGAGI come from the germline V gene. Trimming took 7 bases from V and 4 from J, leaving 11 bases between them. The CDR3 DNA sequence: TGTGCCAGCACCCAGCTCGGGGGAAACACCATATATTTT. As protein: CASTQLGGNTIYF.

This chain connects TRBV6-5 to TRBJ2-1; the match to TRBD2 covers 7 bases. The junction had 5 bases not matched to a gene; V was cut back by 6 bases and J by 3 bases. Germline CDR1 and CDR2: MNHEY and SVGAGI. This CDR3 is 14 amino acids long. The DNA of the CDR3 is TGTGCCAGCAGCGCCAGCGGGATCTACAATGAGCAGTTCTTC. It yields the protein CASSASGIYNEQFF.

The chain is built from TRBV6-1 and TRBJ1-1; 7 nucleotides align to TRBD1. Unmatched junction bases numbered 8, after V lost 0 bases and J lost 10 bases. CDR1 MNHNS and CDR2 SASEGT come from the germline V gene. The CDR3 has 14 amino acids. The DNA of the CDR3 is TGTGCCAGCAGTGAAGCGCGCAGGGGGTTCTTAGCTTTCTTT. It yields the protein CASSEARRGFLAFF.

The rearrangement uses TRBV10-3 and TRBJ1-4; D gene unclear. CDR1 ENHRY and CDR2 SYGVKD come from the germline V gene. The CDR3 is 13 residues long. V was pared by 0 bases and J by 4 bases, with 3 bases between. For the CDR3, the DNA is TGTGCCATCAGTGAGTCGGGTAATGAAAAACTGTTTTTT. This sequence encodes CAISESGNEKLFF.

To note about this clone: The sample has other DNA sequences that encode this CDR3 too. V and J are TRBV18 and TRBJ2-5; D call uncertain. This CDR3 comprises 14 residues. Trimming cost V 6 bases and J 5 bases, with 16 bases left between them. The V gene's germline CDR1 is KGHSH and CDR2 LQKENI. The CDR3 sequence: CASSPPSGGETQYF. CDR3 DNA sequence: TGTGCCAGCTCGCCCCCCTCCGGTGGGGAGACCCAGTACTTC.

This sequence joins TRBV10-1 and TRBJ1-5; D call uncertain. CDR3 size: 19 residues. Germline assignment: CDR1 WNHNN and CDR2 SYGVQD (reference sequence). Trimming cost V 4 bases and J 0 bases, with 22 bases left between them. The CDR3 sequence is CASSGERVWRIYSNQPQHF. The CDR3 region has the DNA TGCGCCAGCAGTGGGGAACGAGTATGGAGGATCTATAGCAATCAGCCCCAGCATTTT.

The gene calls are TRBV7-9 and TRBJ2-2; TRBD2 agrees at 8 bases. CDR1 and CDR2 from the germline V gene are SEHNR and FQNEAQ (reference sequence). Trimming at V came to 5 bases and at J to 1 base, leaving 9 bases not matched to a gene. The CDR3 is 17 residues long. The CDR3 DNA sequence: TGTGCCAGCAGCCCCAAGGCGGCGGGAGGGAACACCGGGGAGCTGTTTTTT. This translates into CASSPKAAGGNTGELFF.

The chain is built from TRBV28 and TRBJ1-5, with a possible D match to TRBD1 (5 bases). Germline-derived CDR1 and CDR2 are MDHEN and SYDVKM. The CDR3 contains 14 residues. Trimming took 3 bases from V and 9 from J, leaving 15 bases between them. CDR3 residues: CASSLGGSGRPQHF. Written as DNA, the CDR3 is TGTGCCAGCAGTTTGGGGGGGAGTGGTCGGCCCCAGCATTTT.

The gene calls are TRBV11-2 and TRBJ2-2, with TRBD1 identical over 8 bases. CDR3 size: 16 residues. Trimming at V came to 4 bases and at J to 3 bases, leaving 7 bases not matched to a gene. The V gene's germline CDR1 is SGHAT and CDR2 FQNNGV. CDR3 protein: CASSSTGGTYTGELFF. The DNA of the CDR3 is TGTGCCAGCAGCTCTACAGGGGGAACTTACACCGGGGAGCTGTTTTTT. The whole variable domain, filled in from reference TRBV11-2 and TRBJ2-2, reads EAGVAQSPRYKIIEKRQSVAFWCNPISGHATLYWYQQILGQGPKLLIQFQNNGVVDDSQLPKDRFSAERLKGVDSTLKIQPAKLEDSAVYLCASSSTGGTYTGELFFGEGSRLTVL.

J is TRBJ1-5 and V is TRBV28; D is undetermined. V was shortened by 6 bases and J by 5 bases, with 17 bases between the two germline ends. The CDR3 sequence is 15 residues long. CDR1 is MDHEN and CDR2 is SYDVKM in the germline V gene. CDR3 loop: CASRPGPLGDQPQHF. The CDR3 DNA follows: TGTGCCAGCAGACCAGGACCCCTTGGGGATCAGCCCCAGCATTTT.

This rearrangement joins TRBV27 to TRBJ1-1, with TRBD1 matching 9 bases. The CDR3 runs 15 residues. J lost 1 base, V lost 5 bases, and 5 bases had no gene match. From germline, CDR1 is MNHEY and CDR2 SMNVEV (reference sequence). The CDR3 protein is CASSRGTGRNTEAFF. DNA of the CDR3: TGTGCCAGCAGTCGAGGGACAGGGAGGAACACTGAAGCTTTCTTT.

The V gene is TRBV5-6, the J gene TRBJ2-5; 8 nucleotides align to TRBD1. This CDR3 region has 16 residues. Germline V lookup: CDR1 SGHDT, CDR2 YYEEEE. The V and J ends lost 4 bases and 5 bases, in that order; junction bases with no gene match: 13. Here the CDR3 reads CASSRQQGGVVETQYF. CDR3 DNA: TGTGCCAGCAGCCGACAACAGGGGGGAGTAGTGGAGACCCAGTACTTC.

The rearrangement links TRBV28 to TRBJ2-1, with D possibly TRBD2 on 6 matching bases. Germline V gene sequence: CDR1 MDHEN, CDR2 SYDVKM. The ends were cut back, 5 bases at V and 7 bases at J, with 18 bases in the middle. CDR3 size: 15 residues. CDR3 sequence reads: CASSQGGGGPNEQFF. The CDR3 nucleotides read TGTGCCAGCAGTCAAGGCGGAGGAGGGCCTAATGAGCAGTTCTTC.

The chain combines TRBV19 with TRBJ1-1, with D uncertain. CDR1 and CDR2 from the germline V gene are LNHDA and SQIVND (reference sequence). Trimming took off 7 bases at V and 5 bases at J, with 20 bases between the two ends. CDR3 size: 15 residues. The CDR3, as DNA: TGTGCCAGTATAAGTAAATTCCGCCGGACGACTGAAGCTTTCTTT. Translating gives CASISKFRRTTEAFF.

This clone was counted a single time. The V gene is TRBV27, the J gene TRBJ2-3; 11 bases are a match to TRBD2. Looked up from germline, CDR1 is MNHEY and CDR2 is SMNVEV (reference sequence). The trim removed 1 base at V and 5 bases at J, leaving 5 bases unmatched. The CDR3 is 16 residues long. The chain's CDR3 is CASSLLGLAGRDTQYF. CDR3 in DNA: TGTGCCAGCAGTTTATTAGGACTAGCGGGCCGAGATACGCAGTATTTT.

V gene TRBV7-8 combines with J gene TRBJ2-5; maybe TRBD2 (6 bases). V shed 5 bases and J shed 2 bases, with 15 bases lying between them. This CDR3 region has 15 residues. Germline V gene sequence: CDR1 SGHVS, CDR2 FQNEAQ. The CDR3 here is CASSPLPAGQETQYF. In DNA form, the CDR3 reads TGTGCCAGCAGCCCTCTCCCGGCGGGGCAAGAGACCCAGTACTTC.

The genes are TRBV7-9 and TRBJ2-2; 12 nucleotides line up with TRBD2. Germline V CDR1 and CDR2: SEHNR, FQNEAQ (reference sequence). The CDR3 consists of 16 residues. V lost 5 bases, J lost 5 bases, and 6 bases stayed unmatched. CDR3 residues: CASSERTSGETGELFF. The CDR3 DNA reads TGTGCCAGCAGCGAGCGGACTAGCGGGGAAACCGGGGAGCTGTTTTTT.

This chain connects TRBV7-9 to TRBJ1-2; TRBD1 might be the D (5 bases). The CDR3 covers 17 residues. The V end lost 11 bases, the J end lost 5 bases, and 30 bases lay between the germline ends. Germline CDR1 and CDR2: SEHNR and FQNEAQ (reference sequence). DNA for the CDR3: TGTGCCGCGGGGGGAGGTGACAACCGGGACGTATCTTATGGCTACACCTTC. Its translation is CAAGGGDNRDVSYGYTF. Full variable domain (rest looked up from reference TRBV7-9 and TRBJ1-2): DTGVSQNPRHKITKRGQNVTFRCDPISEHNRLYWYRQTLGQGPEFLTYFQNEAQLEKSRLLSDRFSAERPKGSFSTLEIQRTEQGDSAMYLCAAGGGDNRDVSYGYTFGSGTRLTVV.

V usage is TRBV10-3 and J usage is TRBJ1-5, with TRBD1 matching over 7 bases. This CDR3 comprises 16 residues. The V and J ends lost 3 bases and 4 bases, in that order; junction bases with no gene match: 9. Germline CDR1 ENHRY, CDR2 SYGVKD. This CDR3 is CAISEPTGQRNQPQHF. The CDR3, as DNA: TGTGCCATCAGTGAACCGACGGGACAGAGGAATCAGCCCCAGCATTTT.

V and J are TRBV29-1 and TRBJ2-7; 7 nucleotides match TRBD2. The germline CDR1 and CDR2 sequences are SQVTM and ANQGSEA. The length of the CDR3 is 15 residues. V dropped 6 bases and J dropped 6; count of bases not matched to a gene: 17. The chain's CDR3 is CSVVNTLGREGEQYF. As DNA, the CDR3 is TGCAGCGTAGTTAACACCCTGGGGAGGGAGGGCGAGCAGTACTTC.